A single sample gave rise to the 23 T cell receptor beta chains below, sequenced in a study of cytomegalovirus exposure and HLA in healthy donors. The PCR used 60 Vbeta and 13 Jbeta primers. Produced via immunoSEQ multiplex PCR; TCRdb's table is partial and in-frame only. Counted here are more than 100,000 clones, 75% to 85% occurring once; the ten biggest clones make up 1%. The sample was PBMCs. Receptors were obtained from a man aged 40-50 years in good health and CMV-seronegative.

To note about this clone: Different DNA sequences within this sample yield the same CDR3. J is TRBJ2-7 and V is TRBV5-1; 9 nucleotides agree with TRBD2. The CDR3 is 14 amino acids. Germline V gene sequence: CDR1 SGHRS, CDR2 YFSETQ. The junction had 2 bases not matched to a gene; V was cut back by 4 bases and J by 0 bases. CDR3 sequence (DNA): TGCGCCAGCAGCGAGACTAGCGGCTCCTACGAGCAGTACTTC. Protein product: CASSETSGSYEQYF. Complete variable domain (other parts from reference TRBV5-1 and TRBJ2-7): KAGVTQTPRYLIKTRGQQVTLSCSPISGHRSVSWYQQTPGQGLQFLFEYFSETQRNKGNFPGRFSGRQFSNSRSEMNVSTLELGDSALYLCASSETSGSYEQYFGPGTRLTVT.

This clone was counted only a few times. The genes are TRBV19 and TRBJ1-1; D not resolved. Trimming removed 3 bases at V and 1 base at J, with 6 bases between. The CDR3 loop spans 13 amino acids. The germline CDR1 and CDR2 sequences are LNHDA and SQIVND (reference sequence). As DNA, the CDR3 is TGTGCCAGTAGTATGGGAGAGAACACTGAAGCTTTCTTT. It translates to CASSMGENTEAFF.

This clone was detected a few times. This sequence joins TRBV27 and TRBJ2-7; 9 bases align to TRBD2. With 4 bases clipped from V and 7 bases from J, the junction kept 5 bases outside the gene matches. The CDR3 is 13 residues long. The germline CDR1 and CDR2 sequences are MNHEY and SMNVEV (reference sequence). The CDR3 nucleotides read TGTGCCAGCAGTTCCGGGACTAGCTTTGAGCAGTACTTC. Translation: CASSSGTSFEQYF.

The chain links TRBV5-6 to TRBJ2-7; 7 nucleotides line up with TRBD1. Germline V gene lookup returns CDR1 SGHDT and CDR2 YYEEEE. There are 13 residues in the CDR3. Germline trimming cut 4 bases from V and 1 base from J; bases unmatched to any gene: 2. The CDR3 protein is CASSRGQSYEQYF. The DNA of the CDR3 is TGTGCCAGCAGCCGGGGACAGTCCTACGAGCAGTACTTC.

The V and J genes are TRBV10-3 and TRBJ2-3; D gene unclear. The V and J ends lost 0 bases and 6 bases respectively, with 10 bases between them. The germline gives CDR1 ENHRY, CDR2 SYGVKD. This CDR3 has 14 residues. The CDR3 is CAISESASEDTQYF. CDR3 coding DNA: TGTGCCATCAGTGAGTCAGCCTCGGAGGATACGCAGTATTTT.

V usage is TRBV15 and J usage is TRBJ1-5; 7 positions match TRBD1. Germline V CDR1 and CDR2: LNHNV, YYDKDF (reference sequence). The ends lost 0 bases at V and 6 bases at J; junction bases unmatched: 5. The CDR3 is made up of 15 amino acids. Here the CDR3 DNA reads TGTGCCACCAGCAGAGATAATCCAGGGGGTCAGCCCCAGCATTTT. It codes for CATSRDNPGGQPQHF.

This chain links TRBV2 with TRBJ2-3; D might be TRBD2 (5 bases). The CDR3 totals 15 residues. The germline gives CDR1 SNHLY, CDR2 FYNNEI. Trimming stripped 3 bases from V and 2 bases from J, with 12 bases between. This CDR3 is CASSDAGQYTDTQYF. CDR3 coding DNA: TGTGCCAGCAGTGACGCGGGCCAGTACACAGATACGCAGTATTTT.

CDR3 nucleotides: TGTGCCAGCAGCTTAGTGGCTAGCGGGGGAAACGAGCAGTACTTC. Translating it yields CASSLVASGGNEQYF. The chain couples TRBV7-2 to TRBJ2-7; 10 nucleotides align to TRBD2. Germline assignment: CDR1 SGHTA and CDR2 FQGNSA. V shed 1 base and J 5 bases; nucleotides not matched to a gene: 5. The CDR3 runs to 15 residues.

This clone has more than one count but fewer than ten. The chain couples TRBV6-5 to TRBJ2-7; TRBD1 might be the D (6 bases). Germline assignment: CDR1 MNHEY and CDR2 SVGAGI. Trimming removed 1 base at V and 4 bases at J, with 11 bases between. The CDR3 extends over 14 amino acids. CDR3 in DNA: TGTGCCAGCAGTTACTTAACCGGACAGTACGAGCAGTACTTC. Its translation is CASSYLTGQYEQYF.

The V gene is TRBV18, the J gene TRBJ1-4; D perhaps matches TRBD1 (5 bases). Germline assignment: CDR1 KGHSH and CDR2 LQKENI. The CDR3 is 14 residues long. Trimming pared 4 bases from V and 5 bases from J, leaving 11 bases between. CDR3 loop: CASSLGGENEKLFF. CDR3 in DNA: TGTGCCAGCTCACTAGGAGGGGAGAATGAAAAACTGTTTTTT.

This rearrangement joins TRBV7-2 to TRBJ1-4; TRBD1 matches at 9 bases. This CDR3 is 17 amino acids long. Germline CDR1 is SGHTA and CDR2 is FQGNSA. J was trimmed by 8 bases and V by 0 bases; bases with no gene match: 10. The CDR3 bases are TGTGCCAGCAGCTTAGCGGAGCTCGGGACAGGGACCGAAAAACTGTTTTTT. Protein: CASSLAELGTGTEKLFF.

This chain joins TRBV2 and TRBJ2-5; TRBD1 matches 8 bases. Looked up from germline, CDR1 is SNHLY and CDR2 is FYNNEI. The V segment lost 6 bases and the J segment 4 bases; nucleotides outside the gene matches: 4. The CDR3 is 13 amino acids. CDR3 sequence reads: CASRRTGRETQYF. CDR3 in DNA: TGTGCCAGCAGACGGACAGGGCGAGAGACCCAGTACTTC.

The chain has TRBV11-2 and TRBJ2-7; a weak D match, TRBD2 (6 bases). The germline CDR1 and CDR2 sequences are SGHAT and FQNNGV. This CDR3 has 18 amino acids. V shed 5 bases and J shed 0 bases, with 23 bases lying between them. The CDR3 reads CASSPAGKVSRNSYEQYF. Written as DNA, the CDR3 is TGTGCCAGCAGCCCTGCGGGGAAGGTCTCAAGAAACTCCTACGAGCAGTACTTC.

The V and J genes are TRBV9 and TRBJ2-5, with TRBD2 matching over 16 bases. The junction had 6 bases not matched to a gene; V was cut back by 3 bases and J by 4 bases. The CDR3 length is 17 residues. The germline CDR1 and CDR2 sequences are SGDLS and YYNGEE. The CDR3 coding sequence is TGTGCCAGCAGCGGGGGACTAGCGGGAGGGCCGGCAGAGACCCAGTACTTC. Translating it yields CASSGGLAGGPAETQYF. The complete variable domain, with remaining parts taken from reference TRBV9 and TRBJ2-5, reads DSGVTQTPKHLITATGQRVTLRCSPRSGDLSVYWYQQSLDQGLQFLIQYYNGEERAKGNILERFSAQQFPDLHSELNLSSLELGDSALYFCASSGGLAGGPAETQYFGPGTRLLVL.

The CDR3 nucleotides read TGTGCCAGCAGCTTGGGTCGGGGTGGTTCCCACGGCACAGATACGCAGTATTTT. As protein: CASSLGRGGSHGTDTQYF. The chain combines TRBV5-6 with TRBJ2-3, with D tentatively TRBD2 (5 bases). The CDR3 consists of 18 residues. Germline CDR1 SGHDT, CDR2 YYEEEE. Trimming removed 0 bases at V and 1 base at J, with 18 bases between.

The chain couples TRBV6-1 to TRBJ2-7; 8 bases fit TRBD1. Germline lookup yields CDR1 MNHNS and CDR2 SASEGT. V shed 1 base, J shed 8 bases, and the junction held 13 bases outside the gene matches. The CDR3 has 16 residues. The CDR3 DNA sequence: TGTGCCAGCAGTGAAGTGCCAGGGGGCGGATACATAAAGCAGTACTTC. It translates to CASSEVPGGGYIKQYF.

The CDR3 nucleotides read TGTGCCAGCAGCGTGACAGGGGGCGTGGGAAACACCATATATTTT. Encoded protein: CASSVTGGVGNTIYF. The chain uses TRBV9 and TRBJ1-3; 10 nucleotides line up with TRBD1. CDR3 length: 15 amino acids. Germline trimming cut 2 bases from V and 4 bases from J; bases unmatched to any gene: 3. Germline loops: CDR1 SGDLS, CDR2 YYNGEE.

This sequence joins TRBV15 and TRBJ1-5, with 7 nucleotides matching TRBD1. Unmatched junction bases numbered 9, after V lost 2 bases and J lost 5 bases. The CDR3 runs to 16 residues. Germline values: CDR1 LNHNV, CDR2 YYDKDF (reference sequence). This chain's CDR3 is CATSRLDRVLYQPQHF. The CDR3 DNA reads TGTGCCACCAGCAGACTCGACAGGGTCCTATATCAGCCCCAGCATTTT.

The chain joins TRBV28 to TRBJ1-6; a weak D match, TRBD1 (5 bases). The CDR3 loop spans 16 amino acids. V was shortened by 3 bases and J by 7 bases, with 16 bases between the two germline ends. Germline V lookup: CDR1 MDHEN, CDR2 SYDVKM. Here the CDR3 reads CASSLPGRGLNSPLHF. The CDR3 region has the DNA TGTGCCAGCAGTTTGCCCGGGAGGGGTTTGAATTCACCCCTCCACTTT.

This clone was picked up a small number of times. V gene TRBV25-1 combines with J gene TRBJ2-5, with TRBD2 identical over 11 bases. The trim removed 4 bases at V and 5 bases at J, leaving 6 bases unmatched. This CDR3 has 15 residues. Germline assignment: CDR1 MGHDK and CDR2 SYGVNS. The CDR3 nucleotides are TGTGCCAGCAGTGCCTTACTAGCGGGAGACGAGACCCAGTACTTC. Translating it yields CASSALLAGDETQYF.

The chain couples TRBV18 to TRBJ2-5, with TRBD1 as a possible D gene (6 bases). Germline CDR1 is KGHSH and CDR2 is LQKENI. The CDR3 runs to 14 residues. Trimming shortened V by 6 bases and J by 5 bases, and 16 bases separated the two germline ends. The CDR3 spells CASSGQTSEETQYF. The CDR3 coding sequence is TGTGCCAGCTCGGGACAAACGAGTGAGGAGACCCAGTACTTC.

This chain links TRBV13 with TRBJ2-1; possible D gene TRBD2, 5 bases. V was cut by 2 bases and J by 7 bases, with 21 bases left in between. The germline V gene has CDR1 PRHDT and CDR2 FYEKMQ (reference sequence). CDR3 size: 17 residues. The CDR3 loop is CASSLRGRIDPWNEQFF. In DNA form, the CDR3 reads TGTGCCAGCAGCTTACGCGGGCGGATAGATCCCTGGAATGAGCAGTTCTTC.

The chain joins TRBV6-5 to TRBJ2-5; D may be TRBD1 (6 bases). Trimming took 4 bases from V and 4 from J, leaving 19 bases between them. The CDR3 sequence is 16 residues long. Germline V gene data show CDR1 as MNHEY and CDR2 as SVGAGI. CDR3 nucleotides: TGTGCCAGCAGTTCGTGGCGAGGGGGTATGGGAGAGACCCAGTACTTC. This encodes CASSSWRGGMGETQYF.